Shown below are 20 T cell receptor beta chains from a single sample sequenced in a study of post-analysis software for immune sequencing data. Presence of unique molecular identifiers characterized the TCR beta cDNA libraries. TCRdb re-called the PCR reads with MiXCR, one entry per CDR3 protein. The sample has roughly 150,000 distinct CDR3 sequences, 30% to 45% seen once. The specimen comprised blood, sampled after autologous hematopoietic stem cell transplantation. The source of these receptors is a girl aged 5 to 17 with multiple sclerosis.

V and J are TRBV7-8 and TRBJ2-3; D is uncertain. The length of the CDR3 is 11 residues. Germline V gene data show CDR1 as SGHVS and CDR2 as FQNEAQ. Trimming pared 3 bases from V and 6 bases from J, leaving 4 bases between. The CDR3 is CASSFWDTQYF. DNA of the CDR3: TGTGCCAGCAGCTTCTGGGATACGCAGTATTTT.

The chain recombines TRBV29-1 with TRBJ2-7; 7 nucleotides agree with TRBD2. Germline CDR1 is SQVTM and CDR2 is ANQGSEA. The CDR3 has 17 residues. Trimming took 0 bases from V and 7 from J; bases not matched to a gene: 18. Here the CDR3 DNA reads TGCAGCGTTGAAGATCCCCAGACTAGCACCTTCTACAATGAGCAGTACTTC. It encodes CSVEDPQTSTFYNEQYF.

This clonotype has only a few counts. The chain uses TRBV20-1 and TRBJ2-5; D perhaps matches TRBD1 (6 bases). Germline V gene data show CDR1 as DFQATT and CDR2 as SNEGSKA (reference sequence). V was trimmed by 0 bases and J by 5 bases, leaving 16 bases between them. CDR3 length equals 15 residues. CDR3 coding DNA: TGCAGTGCTAGAGATTGGGCGGACAGAGGGGAGACCCAGTACTTC. Its translation: CSARDWADRGETQYF.

V and J are TRBV6-6 and TRBJ1-6, with D perhaps TRBD1 (5 bases). CDR3 length: 14 residues. V lost 2 bases, J lost 8 bases, and 10 bases lay in between. Germline CDR1 and CDR2: MNHNY and SVGAGI (reference sequence). The CDR3 DNA sequence: TGTGCCAGCAGTTACGCGGGGGTTGATTCACCCCTCCACTTT. It specifies CASSYAGVDSPLHF.

The chain uses TRBV7-2 and TRBJ1-1; tentatively, D is TRBD1 (6 bases). The CDR3 extends over 16 amino acids. Trimming cost V 5 bases and J 4 bases, with 20 bases left between them. Germline CDR1 is SGHTA and CDR2 is FQGNSA. The CDR3 sequence is CASSQPLEGDGTEAFF. CDR3 DNA: TGTGCCAGCAGCCAACCCCTTGAGGGGGACGGCACTGAAGCTTTCTTT.

This clonotype showed up just a few times. The rearrangement links TRBV7-2 to TRBJ2-7, with TRBD1 identical over 11 bases. Germline CDR1 is SGHTA and CDR2 is FQGNSA. Trimming took 4 bases from V and 5 from J; bases not matched to a gene: 7. The CDR3 consists of 15 residues. CDR3 coding DNA: TGTGCCAGCAGCTCGGACAGGGGGCCACCGAACGAGCAGTACTTC. It codes for CASSSDRGPPNEQYF.

The chain employs TRBV2 and TRBJ2-3, with no clear D. Germline CDR1 is SNHLY and CDR2 is FYNNEI. Trimming cost V 2 bases and J 6 bases, with 18 bases left between them. The CDR3 runs 16 residues. DNA of the CDR3: TGTGCCAGCAGTGAACCCCCAAAGACCCCTTACGATACGCAGTATTTT. Translated, it gives CASSEPPKTPYDTQYF.

V gene TRBV6-1 combines with J gene TRBJ2-5, with TRBD1 identical over 11 bases. The CDR3 contains 14 residues. The junction had 13 bases not matched to a gene; V was cut back by 10 bases and J by 9 bases. Germline-derived CDR1 and CDR2 are MNHNS and SASEGT. As DNA, the CDR3 is TGTGCCATCTGGGGGACAGGGGGGTACGGGGCCCAGTACTTC. This gives the protein CAIWGTGGYGAQYF.

V and J are TRBV5-1 and TRBJ1-1; the D is unclear. The V gene's germline CDR1 is SGHRS and CDR2 YFSETQ. V shed 0 bases and J shed 1 base, with 7 bases lying between them. The CDR3 consists of 14 residues. CDR3 loop: CASSLENGNTEAFF. CDR3 DNA sequence: TGCGCCAGCAGCTTGGAAAACGGGAACACTGAAGCTTTCTTT.

The V call is TRBV12-3 or TRBV12-4, the J call TRBJ2-7; D gene unclear. The V end was cut by 6 bases, the J end by 3 bases, with 12 bases between. The CDR3 runs 13 residues. This CDR3 reads CASSGHRSYEQYF. Here the CDR3 DNA reads TGTGCCAGCAGCGGGCACCGGAGCTACGAGCAGTACTTC.

The chain couples TRBV29-1 to TRBJ2-7, with a possible D match to TRBD1 (5 bases). The ends were cut back, 0 bases at V and 2 bases at J, with 8 bases in the middle. Germline-derived CDR1 and CDR2 are SQVTM and ANQGSEA. The CDR3 is made up of 13 amino acids. The CDR3 DNA follows: TGCAGCGTTGAAGACGACAGAGCCTACGAGCAGTACTTC. It is translated as CSVEDDRAYEQYF.

The chain joins TRBV12-3 or TRBV12-4 to TRBJ2-3; D uncertain. Trimming left V 3 bases short and J 8 bases short, with 6 bases between. This CDR3 region has 11 residues. CDR3: CASSLLVTQYF. The CDR3, as DNA: TGTGCCAGCAGTTTGTTGGTTACGCAGTATTTT.

The J gene is TRBJ2-1, the V gene TRBV12-3 or TRBV12-4, with D perhaps TRBD1 or TRBD2 (5 bases each). The CDR3 sequence is 17 residues long. Between the trimmed V and J ends, which lost 1 base and 6 bases, there was a span of 19 bases. The CDR3 is CASSLGGQTSGTNEQFF. The CDR3 nucleotides read TGTGCCAGCAGTTTAGGGGGCCAGACATCCGGGACCAATGAGCAGTTCTTC.

This clonotype was counted a few times. The rearrangement uses TRBV6-5 and TRBJ2-5, with D uncertain. The germline V gene encodes CDR1 MNHEY and CDR2 SVGAGI. Trimming cost V 5 bases and J 6 bases, with 13 bases left between them. CDR3 size: 13 residues. The CDR3 spells CASSPDPRKTQYF. The DNA of the CDR3 is TGTGCCAGCAGTCCCGACCCCCGAAAGACCCAGTACTTC.

The J gene is TRBJ1-6, the V gene TRBV5-8, with 7 bases identical to TRBD1. Germline V CDR1 and CDR2: SGHTS, YDEGEE. V was clipped by 4 bases and J by 7 bases; unmatched bases: 8. This CDR3 region has 15 residues. Written as DNA, the CDR3 is TGTGCCAGCAGCGCCGACAGGGAACCCAATTCACCCCTCCACTTT. Translated, it gives CASSADREPNSPLHF.

The chain recombines TRBV12-3 or TRBV12-4 with TRBJ1-2; TRBD1 might be the D (6 bases). The CDR3 is 14 amino acids. Trimming took off 5 bases at V and 8 bases at J, with 18 bases between the two ends. The CDR3 spells CASSLGRGSGGYTF. CDR3 bases: TGTGCCAGCAGTCTCGGCAGGGGTTCGGGAGGCTACACCTTC.

This clonotype was found a few times. The chain recombines TRBV27 with TRBJ2-7; D might be TRBD2 (5 bases). Looked up from germline, CDR1 is MNHEY and CDR2 is SMNVEV (reference sequence). The CDR3 is made up of 13 amino acids. Trimming took 6 bases from V and 4 from J, leaving 13 bases between them. CDR3 sequence: CASRGLREYEQYF. The CDR3 coding sequence is TGTGCCAGCAGAGGCCTGAGGGAGTACGAGCAGTACTTC.

This clonotype came up many times. The chain joins TRBV27 to TRBJ2-3, with D unresolved. The CDR3 totals 12 residues. The germline V and J ends were trimmed by 5 bases and 0 bases, with 3 bases remaining between them. CDR1 and CDR2 (germline): MNHEY, SMNVEV (reference sequence). The CDR3 sequence: CASSQSTDTQYF. CDR3 coding DNA: TGTGCCAGCAGTCAGAGCACAGATACGCAGTATTTT.

In its sample, this clonotype was seen once. Since a much larger clone is just one base distant, this may be a read error. The chain recombines TRBV5-5 with TRBJ1-2, with TRBD1 as a possible D gene (5 bases). Germline values: CDR1 SGHKS, CDR2 YYEKEE (reference sequence). V lost 6 bases to trimming and J lost 3 bases, with 15 bases between them. This CDR3 has 14 amino acids. Here the CDR3 DNA reads TGTGCCAGCATCATGGGACGGAAGCACTATGGCTACACCTTC. Its translation is CASIMGRKHYGYTF.

The rearrangement joins TRBV7-3 to TRBJ2-5; 8 nucleotides match TRBD2. The germline V gene has CDR1 SGHTA and CDR2 FQGTGA. Losses at the gene ends were 1 base for V and 5 bases for J; bases not matched to a gene: 6. CDR3 length equals 15 residues. The CDR3 DNA reads TGTGCCAGCAGCTTAAAATCGGGAGGGGGTGAGACCCAGTACTTC. It translates to CASSLKSGGGETQYF.